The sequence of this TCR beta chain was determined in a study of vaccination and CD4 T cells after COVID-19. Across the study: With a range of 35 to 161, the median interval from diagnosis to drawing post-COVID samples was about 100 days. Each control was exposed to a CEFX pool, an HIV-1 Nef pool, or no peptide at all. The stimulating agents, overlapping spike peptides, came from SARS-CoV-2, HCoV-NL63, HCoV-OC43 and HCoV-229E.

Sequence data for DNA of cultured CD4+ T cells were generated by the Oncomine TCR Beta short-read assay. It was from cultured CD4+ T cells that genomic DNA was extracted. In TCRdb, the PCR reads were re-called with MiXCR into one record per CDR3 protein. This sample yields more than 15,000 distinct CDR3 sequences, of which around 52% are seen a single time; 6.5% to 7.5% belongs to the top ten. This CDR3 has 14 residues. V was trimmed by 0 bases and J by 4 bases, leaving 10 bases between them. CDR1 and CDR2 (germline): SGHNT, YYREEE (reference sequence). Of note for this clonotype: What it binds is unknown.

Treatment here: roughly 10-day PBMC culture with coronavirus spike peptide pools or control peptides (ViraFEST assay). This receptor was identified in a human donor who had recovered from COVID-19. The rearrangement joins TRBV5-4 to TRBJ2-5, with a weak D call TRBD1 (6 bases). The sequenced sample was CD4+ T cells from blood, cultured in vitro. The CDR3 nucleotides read TGTGCCAGCAGCTTGGACTCGACAGGAGAGACCCAGTACTTC. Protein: CASSLDSTGETQYF.